This T cell receptor (beta chain) emerged from a study of blood T cell repertoires in COVID-19. About the research overall: Both acute and convalescent COVID-19 samples were obtained from the United States, Italy and Spain. T cells, B-cell-depleted T cells, or PBMCs supplied cDNA or gDNA.

Trimming pared 5 bases from V and 5 bases from J, leaving 11 bases between. In germline, CDR1 is SGHNT, CDR2 YENEEA. The CDR3 contains 13 residues. Authors' data handling: Quantification of nucleated cells was approximated via reference gene primer amplification. Sequencing was performed with immunoSEQ multiplex PCR; in TCRdb, only in-frame clones are kept and a portion is missing. That table furnishes V, J and clone size, whereas the DNA furnished D and trimming. The data contain just over 80,000 clones, about four fifths of them singletons. The rearrangement joins TRBV11-3 to TRBJ2-3; D not certain. The sequenced sample was peripheral blood. This clonotype originated in an elderly woman with active or convalescent COVID-19. CDR3 in DNA: TGTGCCAGCAGCGGTGGGCCAGGAGATACGCAGTATTTT. Protein sequence: CASSGGPGDTQYF.